The rows below give T cell receptor beta chains drawn from one sample of a study of blood T cell repertoires in COVID-19. Repertoires were generated with immunoSEQ multiplex PCR, while TCRdb's copy carries only in-frame clones and drops some. Found here are about 31,000 clones, around nine tenths of them singletons; the top ten hold approximately 8.9%. Sequencing input: peripheral blood. Receptors were obtained from a man aged 65 to 79 with active or convalescent COVID-19. The CDR3 runs from the conserved cysteine through the conserved F or W. A D gene is named only where the DNA matches it firmly. Size tells how often a clone was seen (once, few, many) or the class of an expanded clone, and some rows leave it out.

d_gene,abundance,v_gene,j_gene,CDR3nt,CDR3aa
TRBD2,-,TRBV24-1,TRBJ2-1,TGTGCCACCAGTGGAGTAGCGGGGGAGAGCTCCTACAATGAGCAGTTCTTC,CATSGVAGESSYNEQFF
TRBD1,-,TRBV6-2/TRBV6-3,TRBJ1-6,TGTGCCAGCAGTTACCCGGGACAGGGGTCCGCCTATAATTCACCCCTCCACTTT,CASSYPGQGSAYNSPLHF
-,-,TRBV5-1,TRBJ2-3,TGCGCCAGCAGCTTGGCTACGGTAGATACGCAGTATTTT,CASSLATVDTQYF
-,once,TRBV10-3,TRBJ1-1,TGTGCCATCCAAGATGTACAGTCGAACACTGAAGCTTTCTTT,CAIQDVQSNTEAFF
TRBD2,-,TRBV9,TRBJ2-1,TGTGCCAGCAGCGTACTAGCGGACCTCCGTGGTGAGCAGTTCTTC,CASSVLADLRGEQFF
-,-,TRBV15,TRBJ1-5,TGTGCCACCAGCAGGGAGAATAGCAATCAGCCCCAGCATTTT,CATSRENSNQPQHF
TRBD2,-,TRBV5-1,TRBJ2-3,TGCGCCAGCAGCGTTGGGACTACCCAGGCGGATACGCAGTATTTT,CASSVGTTQADTQYF
TRBD1,-,TRBV2,TRBJ1-5,TGTGCCACCATGGGACAGCCCAATCAGCCCCAGCATTTT,CATMGQPNQPQHF
-,-,TRBV19,TRBJ1-5,TGTGCCAGTACCCCTGGGGGCAGGCAGCCCCAGCATTTT,CASTPGGRQPQHF
TRBD2,once,TRBV7-9,TRBJ2-2,TGTGCCAGCAGCTTGATAGCGGGAGTGAACACCGGGGAGCTGTTTTTT,CASSLIAGVNTGELFF
-,once,TRBV18,TRBJ1-1,TGTGCCAGCTCACGGCCGTCTACTGAAGCTTTCTTT,CASSRPSTEAFF
-,-,TRBV24-1,TRBJ1-1,TGTGCCACCAGTGATTTCCGGCAGGGCCCATCACGGAGGAACACTGAAGCTTTCTTT,CATSDFRQGPSRRNTEAFF
-,-,TRBV19,TRBJ1-1,TGTGCCAGTAGGACTCAAGCCATGAACACTGAAGCTTTCTTT,CASRTQAMNTEAFF
TRBD1,few,TRBV3-1/TRBV3-2,TRBJ2-1,TGTGCCAGCAGCCAAGATTGGGACAGGGACTACAATGAGCAGTTCTTC,CASSQDWDRDYNEQFF
TRBD1,-,TRBV3-1/TRBV3-2,TRBJ1-1,TGTGCCAGCAGCCTCAGCTTCGGGGACAGGGGATACGGGAACACTGAAGCTTTCTTT,CASSLSFGDRGYGNTEAFF
TRBD2,-,TRBV28,TRBJ2-3,TGTGCCAGCAGTTTATCGGGTAGCGGGGTGGCAGATACGCAGTATTTT,CASSLSGSGVADTQYF
-,-,TRBV7-3,TRBJ2-5,TGTGCCAGCAGCACGGACAGACAAGAGACCCAGTACTTC,CASSTDRQETQYF
-,-,TRBV19,TRBJ2-6,TGTGCCAGTAGGTCGTCGCAGGGCGCTGGGGCCAACGTCCTGACTTTC,CASRSSQGAGANVLTF
-,-,TRBV29-1,TRBJ2-3,TGCAGCGTTGATACTAGCACAGATACGCAGTATTTT,CSVDTSTDTQYF
-,-,TRBV19,TRBJ2-2,TGTGCCAGTAGTCCCAGCGCCGCGAACACCGGGGAGCTGTTTTTT,CASSPSAANTGELFF
TRBD1,-,TRBV15,TRBJ1-1,TGTGCCACCAGCGTTGACAGGGGGCGGACTGAAGCTTTCTTT,CATSVDRGRTEAFF
TRBD2,-,TRBV5-5,TRBJ2-1,TGTGCCAGCAGCTTGGGGGGACTAGCGGGAGACAATGAGCAGTTCTTC,CASSLGGLAGDNEQFF
TRBD1,-,TRBV5-6,TRBJ2-1,TGTGCCAGCAGCCCAGGACAGGGTGGACAGTTCTTC,CASSPGQGGQFF
-,-,TRBV11-2,TRBJ2-5,TGTGCCAGCAGCCGGGGAGAGGCCGAGACCCAGTACTTC,CASSRGEAETQYF
-,once,TRBV10-3,TRBJ2-1,TGTGCCACACGGACTGCTGACAATGAGCAGTTCTTC,CATRTADNEQFF
-,-,TRBV2,TRBJ1-6,TGTGCCATAACTTGGGGGGTTGGTTCACCCCTCCACTTT,CAITWGVGSPLHF
-,-,TRBV3-1/TRBV3-2,TRBJ2-2,TGTGCCAGCAGCCAAGAAGGGGGACCAAAAAACACCGGGGAGCTGTTTTTT,CASSQEGGPKNTGELFF
-,-,TRBV5-6,TRBJ2-3,TGTGCCAGCAGCTTGGCGAGGGGGAGCACAGATACGCAGTATTTT,CASSLARGSTDTQYF
TRBD1,-,TRBV5-4,TRBJ1-6,TGTGCCAGCAGCATATACAGGGGGCTGTCACCCCTCCACTTT,CASSIYRGLSPLHF
TRBD1,-,TRBV6-5,TRBJ2-7,TGTGCCAGCAGTTACAGGGGGCAGGGTAACTACGAGCAGTACTTC,CASSYRGQGNYEQYF
-,-,TRBV5-8,TRBJ2-7,TGTGCCAGCAGTCGATATTACAGGGACTCCTACGAGCAGTACTTC,CASSRYYRDSYEQYF
TRBD2,-,TRBV6-2/TRBV6-3,TRBJ2-7,TGTGCCAGCAGTCCCTTCCCCTCTAGCGGGGGTAGCTACGAGCAGTACTTC,CASSPFPSSGGSYEQYF
TRBD1,-,TRBV11-1,TRBJ1-1,TGTGCCAGCAGCTTACCAGGGACAGTGAACACTGAAGCTTTCTTT,CASSLPGTVNTEAFF
-,-,TRBV18,TRBJ1-5,TGTGCCAGCTCACCTACAGGTTTTTGGAAGCCCCAGCATTTT,CASSPTGFWKPQHF
TRBD2,-,TRBV5-4,TRBJ2-2,TGTGCCAGCAGCGTAGCGGGGGGCACGGGTACCGGGGAGCTGTTTTTT,CASSVAGGTGTGELFF
-,-,TRBV7-3,TRBJ2-3,TGTGCCAGCAGCCGAGACCGGGGCACAGATACGCAGTATTTT,CASSRDRGTDTQYF
-,-,TRBV18,TRBJ1-3,TGTGCCAGCTCACCGAGCTCTGGAAACACCATATATTTT,CASSPSSGNTIYF
-,-,TRBV2,TRBJ1-3,TGTGCCAGCAGTGAAGTTCAGGACTCTGGAAACACCATATATTTT,CASSEVQDSGNTIYF
TRBD1,-,TRBV24-1,TRBJ1-5,TGTGCCACCAGCAGGGGGCGAGGCAATCAGCCCCAGCATTTT,CATSRGRGNQPQHF
TRBD1,few,TRBV29-1,TRBJ1-2,TGCAGCGTTCCCTGGACAGGGGAAGGTGGCTACACCTTC,CSVPWTGEGGYTF
TRBD1,-,TRBV19,TRBJ2-7,TGTGCCACCCGGGACAGGGGCTCCGGCGAGCAGTACTTC,CATRDRGSGEQYF
-,-,TRBV5-6,TRBJ2-5,TGTGCCAGCAGCATCGCTCGGGGAGAGACCCAGTACTTC,CASSIARGETQYF
-,-,TRBV10-1,TRBJ2-5,TGCGCCAGCAGTGAGTCACGCGCAGGCCGCGGGGAGACCCAGTACTTC,CASSESRAGRGETQYF
-,-,TRBV10-3,TRBJ2-5,TGTGCCATCAGTGAGCGAGGGGGCCAAGAGACCCAGTACTTC,CAISERGGQETQYF
-,-,TRBV9,TRBJ1-1,TGTGCCAGCAGCGTACATGTGGATGACCAGGGAGCTTTCTTT,CASSVHVDDQGAFF
TRBD1,few,TRBV5-5,TRBJ1-2,TGTGCCAGCAGCTTGGCCCCGGCAGGGGGCGTCTCTTTGGGCTACACCTTC,CASSLAPAGGVSLGYTF
-,-,TRBV7-3,TRBJ1-2,TGTGCCAGCAGCTTAGGAGGTGGAAATGGCTACACCTTC,CASSLGGGNGYTF
-,once,TRBV7-3,TRBJ2-2,TGTGCCAGCAGCTTAACTTCGGGAGCCGGGGAGCTGTTTTTT,CASSLTSGAGELFF
-,-,TRBV9,TRBJ1-3,TGTGCCAGCAGCGAGCACAGGGTCCACTCTGGAAACACCATATATTTT,CASSEHRVHSGNTIYF
TRBD1,-,TRBV27,TRBJ2-2,TGTGCCAGCAGTCCGAACAGGGGGCCGGGCACCGGGGAGCTGTTTTTT,CASSPNRGPGTGELFF
-,-,TRBV19,TRBJ2-7,TGTGCCAGTAGTACGCAGGGCCTTGGGGAGCAGTACTTC,CASSTQGLGEQYF
-,-,TRBV6-5,TRBJ1-4,TGTGCCAGCAGTACAGGGATTACTAATGAAAAACTGTTTTTT,CASSTGITNEKLFF
-,-,TRBV7-2,TRBJ2-3,TGTGCCAGCAGCTTAGCTATGGGCGGCACAGATACGCAGTATTTT,CASSLAMGGTDTQYF
TRBD2,-,TRBV10-3,TRBJ2-2,TGTGCCATCAGTGAAATATTAGCGGGATCCCCCACCGGGGAGCTGTTTTTT,CAISEILAGSPTGELFF